The clone carrying this T cell receptor (beta chain) shows up as medium-sized by frequency. What it recognizes is unknown. Libraries were UMI-labeled 5' RACE TRB cDNA. TCRdb reprocessed the 5' RACE reads, keeping one entry per CDR3 protein, no DNA. The table lists tens of thousands of distinct CDR3 sequences. This specimen comes from a study of CXCR3-negative and CXCR3-positive naive CD8 T cells. The CDR3 totals 12 residues. Germline-derived CDR1 and CDR2 are MNHEY and SVGEGT. Findings and limits, study-wide: Against CXCR3-negative naive cells, CXCR3-positive naive cells showed more hydrophobic TRB CDR3s.

Researchers sorted approximately 290,000 cells of each CD8+ T cell subset in triplicate. The source of this sequence is a human donor in good health. Some clones in this sample may be carry-over from other donors' samples. Sequencing was done on a sample of naive CXCR3+ CD8+ T cells from blood. The subset is: CD45RO-CCR7+CD27+CD95- naive CD8+ T cells expressing CXCR3 (TNR3+). The gene calls are TRBV6-2 or TRBV6-3 and TRBJ1-2; TCRdb selects TRBD1, and the lack of DNA leaves this call unchecked. CDR3 sequence: CASETGGYGYTF.